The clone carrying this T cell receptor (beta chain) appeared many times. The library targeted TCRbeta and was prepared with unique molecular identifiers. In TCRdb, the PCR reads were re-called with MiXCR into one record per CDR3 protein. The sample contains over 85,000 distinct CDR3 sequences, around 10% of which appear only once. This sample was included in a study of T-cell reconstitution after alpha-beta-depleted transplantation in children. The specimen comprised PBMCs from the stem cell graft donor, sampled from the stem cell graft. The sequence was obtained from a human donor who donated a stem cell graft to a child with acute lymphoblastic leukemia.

DNA for the CDR3: TGTGCCAGCAGTTTACACTCTGGAAACACCATATATTTT. It is translated as CASSLHSGNTIYF. The V gene is TRBV28, the J gene TRBJ1-3; D is ambiguous. Trimming cost V 2 bases and J 0 bases, with 2 bases left between them. The CDR3 extends over 13 amino acids. In germline, CDR1 is MDHEN, CDR2 SYDVKM.